One sample yielded the 18 T cell receptor beta chains listed below, sequenced in a study of blood T cell repertoires in COVID-19. Measured with immunoSEQ multiplex PCR; TCRdb has only the in-frame clones, and not every one. The table includes 470,000 or so clones, approximately 90% detected once. Sequencing was done on a sample of peripheral blood. Receptors were obtained from a woman in her 30s with acute or convalescent COVID-19.

This chain uses TRBV29-1 with TRBJ1-1; TRBD1 agrees at 7 bases. V trimming: 4 bases; J trimming: 9 bases; junction bases outside the gene matches: 8. The CDR3 runs 12 residues. The germline V gene has CDR1 SQVTM and CDR2 ANQGSEA. CDR3 sequence reads: CSVVEGDRKAFF. CDR3 sequence (DNA): TGCAGCGTTGTAGAAGGGGACAGAAAAGCTTTCTTT.

This clone was recorded a few times. The chain has TRBV5-1 and TRBJ2-7, with 7 bases identical to TRBD1. With 3 bases clipped from V and 5 bases from J, the junction kept 20 bases outside the gene matches. The germline CDR1 and CDR2 sequences are SGHRS and YFSETQ. CDR3 length equals 18 residues. The CDR3: CASSYDDSSTGKGHEQYF. The CDR3 nucleotides read TGCGCCAGCAGCTACGACGACTCATCGACAGGGAAGGGACACGAGCAGTACTTC. Using reference TRBV5-1 and TRBJ2-7 for the parts outside the CDR3, the full variable domain is KAGVTQTPRYLIKTRGQQVTLSCSPISGHRSVSWYQQTPGQGLQFLFEYFSETQRNKGNFPGRFSGRQFSNSRSEMNVSTLELGDSALYLCASSYDDSSTGKGHEQYFGPGTRLTVT.

The chain has TRBV9 and TRBJ1-1; 9 nucleotides agree with TRBD1. V lost 2 bases to trimming and J lost 8 bases; unmatched junction nucleotides: 7. The CDR3 has 14 residues. CDR1 SGDLS and CDR2 YYNGEE come from the germline V gene. For the CDR3, the DNA is TGTGCCAGCAGCGTCTCCGGGACAGGGTTCGAAGCTTTCTTT. The encoded protein is CASSVSGTGFEAFF.

This chain uses TRBV4-2 with TRBJ2-1, with 9 bases fitting TRBD2. Germline V gene sequence: CDR1 LGHNA, CDR2 YNFKEQ. J gave up 7 bases and V 4 bases, and 8 bases lay outside the gene matches. This CDR3 is built from 15 residues. The CDR3 is CASSLRRGGQNEQFF. CDR3 nucleotide sequence: TGTGCCAGCAGCCTAAGGCGGGGGGGCCAGAATGAGCAGTTCTTC.

This clone was recorded only once. The genes are TRBV5-1 and TRBJ2-1; 8 bases fit TRBD2. This CDR3 has 17 amino acids. V lost 3 bases to trimming and J lost 3 bases; unmatched junction nucleotides: 11. Germline CDR1 is SGHRS and CDR2 is YFSETQ. For the CDR3, the DNA is TGCGCCAGCAGCTCCCGCCGCGGGGCGGGGGGCTACAATGAGCAGTTCTTC. Residues: CASSSRRGAGGYNEQFF.

This chain connects TRBV23-1 to TRBJ2-7, with TRBD2 identical over 7 bases. TRBV23-1 is an open reading frame whose function is uncertain. V was clipped by 4 bases and J by 1 base; unmatched bases: 10. The CDR3 is made up of 16 amino acids. The CDR3 coding sequence is TGCGCCAGCAGTCCGGGAGGCCTACTATATTCCTACGAGCAGTACTTC. Its protein product is CASSPGGLLYSYEQYF.

The chain carries TRBV19 and TRBJ2-5; D is possibly TRBD2 (7 bases). CDR1 and CDR2 (germline): LNHDA, SQIVND (reference sequence). The germline V and J ends were trimmed by 2 bases and 1 base, with 11 bases remaining between them. CDR3 length: 15 amino acids. The CDR3 DNA sequence: TGTGCCAGTAGTATAAGGGGGGGCCTCCAAGAGACCCAGTACTTC. This sequence encodes CASSIRGGLQETQYF.

V gene TRBV19 combines with J gene TRBJ1-1, with D possibly being TRBD1 (5 bases). The V end lost 6 bases, the J end lost 10 bases, and 18 bases lay between the germline ends. The germline gives CDR1 LNHDA, CDR2 SQIVND (reference sequence). The CDR3 runs 13 residues. The CDR3 DNA reads TGTGCCAGTAGCCAAACCCCGACAGAACGAGCTTTCTTT. Amino acid sequence: CASSQTPTERAFF.

A note on this clone: Other DNA sequences within the sample encode an identical CDR3. This chain links TRBV12-3 or TRBV12-4 with TRBJ1-1; D not resolved. The CDR3 length is 13 residues. V was pared by 5 bases and J by 2 bases, with 9 bases between. The CDR3 sequence: CASSPRGNTEAFF. The DNA of the CDR3 is TGTGCCAGCAGTCCCCGGGGTAACACTGAAGCTTTCTTT.

This chain connects TRBV18 to TRBJ1-1, with a possible D match to TRBD1 (6 bases). Trimming removed 4 bases at V and 3 bases at J, with 9 bases between. Germline lookup yields CDR1 KGHSH and CDR2 LQKENI. The length of the CDR3 is 13 residues. CDR3 sequence: CASSRGQDTEAFF. CDR3 bases: TGTGCCAGCTCACGGGGGCAGGACACTGAAGCTTTCTTT.

V is TRBV7-2 and J is TRBJ2-3; tentative D call: TRBD2 (5 bases). Trimming removed 1 base at V and 0 bases at J, with 8 bases between. The CDR3 runs 15 residues. CDR1 is SGHTA, CDR2 FQGNSA, per germline. The CDR3 protein is CASSLVAFSTDTQYF. DNA for the CDR3: TGTGCCAGCAGCTTAGTAGCGTTTAGCACAGATACGCAGTATTTT.

V is TRBV6-5 and J is TRBJ2-7, with 10 bases aligning to TRBD1. Germline CDR1 is MNHEY and CDR2 is SVGAGI. Trimming removed 6 bases from V and 0 bases from J; junction bases left unmatched: 5. The CDR3 length is 15 residues. For the CDR3, the DNA is TGTGCCAGCAGCCCCCGGGACAGGGGCTCCTACGAGCAGTACTTC. This codes for CASSPRDRGSYEQYF.

On this clone: Distinct nucleotide sequences in the sample also encode this CDR3. The rearrangement uses TRBV5-1 and TRBJ2-5, with TRBD2 as a possible D gene (5 bases). The CDR3 spans 14 residues. The germline CDR1 and CDR2 sequences are SGHRS and YFSETQ. The V end was cut by 0 bases, the J end by 2 bases, with 8 bases between. As DNA, the CDR3 is TGCGCCAGCAGCTTGGGAGGGCGGCAAGAGACCCAGTACTTC. It codes for CASSLGGRQETQYF.

Written as DNA, the CDR3 is TGTGCCAGCAGCCGCATACTGGACAGGGGCAACGGGGAGCTGTTTTTT. Translating gives CASSRILDRGNGELFF. The chain uses TRBV3-1 (or the pseudogene TRBV3-2) and TRBJ2-2, with TRBD1 identical over 9 bases. The CDR3 consists of 16 residues. The ends lost 4 bases at V and 7 bases at J; junction bases unmatched: 10. Per the germline V gene, CDR1 is LGHDT and CDR2 is YNNKEL (reference sequence).

About this clone: Other DNA sequences from this sample encode an identical CDR3 as well. The gene calls are TRBV10-3 and TRBJ2-7; no definite D call. V was trimmed by 1 base and J by 4 bases, leaving 2 bases between them. CDR3 size: 11 residues. Germline CDR1 is ENHRY and CDR2 is SYGVKD. DNA for the CDR3: TGTGCCATCAGTGAGTTATACGAGCAGTACTTC. Encoded protein: CAISELYEQYF.

This clone was seen once. The rearrangement uses TRBV4-1 and TRBJ2-7; no clear D. V shed 1 base and J shed 4 bases, with 11 bases lying between them. This CDR3 contains 14 residues. From germline, CDR1 is MGHRA and CDR2 YSYEKL. The CDR3 loop reads CASSQGPVSYEQYF. The CDR3 region has the DNA TGCGCCAGCAGCCAAGGCCCCGTGAGTTACGAGCAGTACTTC.

The V and J genes are TRBV11-2 and TRBJ2-7; maybe TRBD1 (6 bases). Per the germline V gene, CDR1 is SGHAT and CDR2 is FQNNGV. The CDR3 covers 13 residues. The V and J ends lost 5 bases and 2 bases respectively, with 10 bases between them. CDR3 amino acids: CASSRGHTYEQYF. CDR3 sequence (DNA): TGTGCCAGCAGCCGGGGACATACCTACGAGCAGTACTTC.

The chain employs TRBV20-1 and TRBJ1-6; 9 nucleotides agree with TRBD1. V shed 3 bases, J shed 9 bases, and the junction held 12 bases outside the gene matches. Germline V gene lookup returns CDR1 DFQATT and CDR2 SNEGSKA (reference sequence). The CDR3 totals 16 residues. DNA of the CDR3: TGCAGTGCTAGTCAATTACCGGGACAGGGAATTTCACCCCTCCACTTT. Its protein is CSASQLPGQGISPLHF.